These 2 T cell receptor beta chains originate from one sample sequenced in a study of blood T cell repertoires in COVID-19. Profiled with immunoSEQ multiplex PCR; TCRdb holds only in-frame clones, not every one. The sample includes approximately 200,000 clones, 81% seen only once; the top ten take 7.5% to 10%. Sequencing was carried out using PBMCs or T cells enriched from blood (not recorded which). All receptors derive from a man between 35 and 55 years old who had recovered from COVID-19.

This chain uses TRBV2 with TRBJ1-2, with a weak D call TRBD1 (6 bases). Per the germline V gene, CDR1 is SNHLY and CDR2 is FYNNEI. The CDR3 spans 14 residues. V was cut by 10 bases and J by 8 bases, with 23 bases left in between. Here the CDR3 reads CAKGPRQVQRGYTF. CDR3 in DNA: TGTGCCAAGGGTCCCCGACAGGTCCAGAGGGGCTACACCTTC.

The V gene is TRBV10-3, the J gene TRBJ2-7; TRBD2 might be the D (6 bases). V was shortened by 11 bases and J by 0 bases, with 20 bases between the two germline ends. This CDR3 has 15 amino acids. Germline V gene lookup returns CDR1 ENHRY and CDR2 SYGVKD. This CDR3 is CAVMSSGLLSYEQYF. CDR3 coding DNA: TGTGCCGTGATGAGTAGCGGATTACTCTCCTACGAGCAGTACTTC.